A selection of T cell receptor beta chains follows, all from one sample in a study of T cell responses to AZD1222 COVID-19 vaccine. The assay was immunoSEQ multiplex PCR, and TCRdb's table has in-frame clones only and misses some. This table holds about 120,000 clones, around 84% found once. Material: peripheral blood, obtained 28 days after the second AZD1222 dose. These receptors were taken from an adult who received the AZD1222 COVID-19 vaccine. Each CDR3 is given with its conserved first and last residue. Fields, in order: clone size, J gene, D gene, V gene, CDR3 DNA, CDR3 protein. D genes are given only for firm matches. Clone size is not always given. Where it is, it says once, few, many or a class for expanded clones.

clone size: .; J gene: TRBJ2-7; D gene: TRBD1; V gene: TRBV7-9; CDR3 DNA: TGTGCCAGCAGCTCTTTTGCCGGGACAGGGGATTTAGTCGAGCAGTACTTC; CDR3 protein: CASSSFAGTGDLVEQYF
clone size: .; J gene: TRBJ2-3; D gene: .; V gene: TRBV11-2; CDR3 DNA: TGTGCCAGCAGGGGCCTGAAGACTAGCACAGATACGCAGTATTTT; CDR3 protein: CASRGLKTSTDTQYF
clone size: .; J gene: TRBJ2-5; D gene: .; V gene: TRBV5-1; CDR3 DNA: TGCGCCAGCATGGACGGGCTTAAAATCCAAGAGACCCAGTACTTC; CDR3 protein: CASMDGLKIQETQYF
clone size: .; J gene: TRBJ2-7; D gene: TRBD2; V gene: TRBV7-2; CDR3 DNA: TGTGCCAGCAGCTTTTTGAGCGGGATCTCCTACGAGCAGTACTTC; CDR3 protein: CASSFLSGISYEQYF
clone size: .; J gene: TRBJ1-1; D gene: .; V gene: TRBV29-1; CDR3 DNA: TGCAGCGTTGGACGGTCCTACACTGAAGCTTTCTTT; CDR3 protein: CSVGRSYTEAFF
clone size: .; J gene: TRBJ1-4; D gene: .; V gene: TRBV9; CDR3 DNA: TGTGCCAGCAGCGTGGGTCAGAATAATGAAAAACTGTTTTTT; CDR3 protein: CASSVGQNNEKLFF
clone size: many; J gene: TRBJ2-2; D gene: TRBD2; V gene: TRBV27; CDR3 DNA: TGTGCCAGCAGTCCCGTCCGGGCGGGAGGCCTCACCGGGGAGCTGTTTTTT; CDR3 protein: CASSPVRAGGLTGELFF
clone size: .; J gene: TRBJ1-1; D gene: .; V gene: TRBV6-5; CDR3 DNA: TGTGCCAGCAGTCTGGACGGGAACACTGAAGCTTTCTTT; CDR3 protein: CASSLDGNTEAFF
clone size: once; J gene: TRBJ2-5; D gene: TRBD2; V gene: TRBV9; CDR3 DNA: TGTGCCAGCAGCCTTGGAAGCGGGGGGACTCGTGAGACCCAGTACTTC; CDR3 protein: CASSLGSGGTRETQYF
clone size: .; J gene: TRBJ1-4; D gene: .; V gene: TRBV28; CDR3 DNA: TGTGCCAGCAGATCAGGTGCGGGGGTGGAAAAACTGTTTTTT; CDR3 protein: CASRSGAGVEKLFF
clone size: .; J gene: TRBJ1-6; D gene: .; V gene: TRBV10-3; CDR3 DNA: TGTGCCATCAGTGATCTAGGGGGAGAACATTCACCCCTCCACTTT; CDR3 protein: CAISDLGGEHSPLHF
clone size: .; J gene: TRBJ1-4; D gene: .; V gene: TRBV7-9; CDR3 DNA: TGTGCCAGCAGCCCCGGCGGGGAAAAACTGTTTTTT; CDR3 protein: CASSPGGEKLFF
clone size: .; J gene: TRBJ2-3; D gene: TRBD1; V gene: TRBV14; CDR3 DNA: TGTGCCAGCAGCCAGTGGGACAGAGACACAGATACGCAGTATTTT; CDR3 protein: CASSQWDRDTDTQYF
clone size: .; J gene: TRBJ2-2; D gene: .; V gene: TRBV4-1; CDR3 DNA: TGCGCCAGCAGCCAAGTTTTGATCTTGGCAGGGGACACCGGGGAGCTGTTTTTT; CDR3 protein: CASSQVLILAGDTGELFF
clone size: .; J gene: TRBJ2-1; D gene: TRBD2; V gene: TRBV5-1; CDR3 DNA: TGCGCCAGCAGCACGGGACTAGCGGCTTCCTACAATGAGCAGTTCTTC; CDR3 protein: CASSTGLAASYNEQFF
clone size: .; J gene: TRBJ2-5; D gene: .; V gene: TRBV5-1; CDR3 DNA: TGCGCCAGCAGCTTTGCGGAAGAGACCCAGTACTTC; CDR3 protein: CASSFAEETQYF
clone size: .; J gene: TRBJ2-1; D gene: .; V gene: TRBV12-3/TRBV12-4; CDR3 DNA: TGTGCCAGCAGACACGGTGGGGGTGAGCAGTTCTTC; CDR3 protein: CASRHGGGEQFF
clone size: .; J gene: TRBJ1-1; D gene: .; V gene: TRBV4-2; CDR3 DNA: TGTGCCAGCAGCCAACTCCGGAGCACTGAAGCTTTCTTT; CDR3 protein: CASSQLRSTEAFF
clone size: few; J gene: TRBJ1-2; D gene: TRBD1; V gene: TRBV11-2; CDR3 DNA: TGTGCCAGCAGCCGGGACAGGGGAAGCGGCTACACCTTC; CDR3 protein: CASSRDRGSGYTF
clone size: .; J gene: TRBJ2-1; D gene: TRBD2; V gene: TRBV29-1; CDR3 DNA: TGCAGCGTTGATGGCGGGAGTTACTACAATGAGCAGTTCTTC; CDR3 protein: CSVDGGSYYNEQFF
clone size: .; J gene: TRBJ1-2; D gene: TRBD1; V gene: TRBV6-5; CDR3 DNA: TGTGCCAGCAGTTTCCAGGGGGGAGGCAACTATGGCTACACCTTC; CDR3 protein: CASSFQGGGNYGYTF
clone size: .; J gene: TRBJ2-3; D gene: .; V gene: TRBV25-1; CDR3 DNA: TGTGCCAGCAGCGGGAGTGGGGACACAGATACGCAGTATTTT; CDR3 protein: CASSGSGDTDTQYF
clone size: .; J gene: TRBJ1-2; D gene: .; V gene: TRBV30; CDR3 DNA: TGTGCCTGGAGATTGTTTGACAGCGTTAACTATGGCTACACCTTC; CDR3 protein: CAWRLFDSVNYGYTF
clone size: .; J gene: TRBJ1-2; D gene: TRBD1; V gene: TRBV6-5; CDR3 DNA: TGTGCCAGCAGTTCTACCGGGACAGGGAACTATGGCTACACCTTC; CDR3 protein: CASSSTGTGNYGYTF
clone size: .; J gene: TRBJ2-1; D gene: TRBD2; V gene: TRBV18; CDR3 DNA: TGTGCCAGCTCACTGACCCTCTTGACTAGCGGGACAGCAACGGGGGGCAATGAGCAGTTCTTC; CDR3 protein: CASSLTLLTSGTATGGNEQFF
clone size: .; J gene: TRBJ2-1; D gene: TRBD2; V gene: TRBV5-6; CDR3 DNA: TGTGCCAGCAGCCCCGGGACTAGCCCCCACAATGAGCAGTTCTTC; CDR3 protein: CASSPGTSPHNEQFF
clone size: .; J gene: TRBJ2-3; D gene: .; V gene: TRBV5-1; CDR3 DNA: TGCGCCAGCAGCGCTGGTTGGTCAGATACGCAGTATTTT; CDR3 protein: CASSAGWSDTQYF
clone size: .; J gene: TRBJ2-6; D gene: TRBD1; V gene: TRBV28; CDR3 DNA: TGTGCCAGCAGCTTGATATCCGGGACAGGGGGCAACGTCCTGACTTTC; CDR3 protein: CASSLISGTGGNVLTF
clone size: .; J gene: TRBJ2-7; D gene: .; V gene: TRBV14; CDR3 DNA: TGTGCCAGCAGCCAAGATCTCTTTACGTCGGAGCAGTACTTC; CDR3 protein: CASSQDLFTSEQYF
clone size: .; J gene: TRBJ1-2; D gene: .; V gene: TRBV5-1; CDR3 DNA: TGCGCCAGCAGCTTGGCTGGGAGGGAAGATGGCTACACCTTC; CDR3 protein: CASSLAGREDGYTF
clone size: .; J gene: TRBJ2-3; D gene: TRBD2; V gene: TRBV14; CDR3 DNA: TGTGCCAGCAGACGAACTAGCGGGAATGTAGCAGATACGCAGTATTTT; CDR3 protein: CASRRTSGNVADTQYF
clone size: few; J gene: TRBJ1-1; D gene: TRBD1; V gene: TRBV30; CDR3 DNA: TGTGCCTCCGGCAGGGGGCAAAGCAGTGAAGCTTTCTTT; CDR3 protein: CASGRGQSSEAFF
clone size: once; J gene: TRBJ2-1; D gene: .; V gene: TRBV10-3; CDR3 DNA: TGTGCCACCCAGGGGGGGTCCTACAATGAGCAGTTCTTC; CDR3 protein: CATQGGSYNEQFF
clone size: few; J gene: TRBJ1-2; D gene: .; V gene: TRBV5-5; CDR3 DNA: TGTGCCAGCAGCTTGCTTCCGGCGAACTATGGCTACACCTTC; CDR3 protein: CASSLLPANYGYTF
clone size: once; J gene: TRBJ2-3; D gene: .; V gene: TRBV4-1; CDR3 DNA: TGCGCCAGCAGCCAAGCAAGTGGCACGCAGTATTTT; CDR3 protein: CASSQASGTQYF
clone size: .; J gene: TRBJ1-2; D gene: .; V gene: TRBV10-3; CDR3 DNA: TGTGCCATTGGTGAAGGGGAGCATGGCTACACCTTC; CDR3 protein: CAIGEGEHGYTF
clone size: once; J gene: TRBJ2-7; D gene: .; V gene: TRBV6-5; CDR3 DNA: TGTGCCAGCGGAAAGGACTATTCCTACGAGCAGTACTTC; CDR3 protein: CASGKDYSYEQYF
clone size: .; J gene: TRBJ1-2; D gene: .; V gene: TRBV19; CDR3 DNA: TGTGCCAGTAGTATTCTCGGGGGTAATGGCTACACCTTC; CDR3 protein: CASSILGGNGYTF
clone size: .; J gene: TRBJ2-7; D gene: .; V gene: TRBV7-3; CDR3 DNA: TGTGCCAGCAGCTTAATTAGTCTCGAGCAGTACTTC; CDR3 protein: CASSLISLEQYF
clone size: .; J gene: TRBJ1-4; D gene: .; V gene: TRBV18; CDR3 DNA: TGTGCCAGCTCACTGATGGGGACGGCAAATGAAAAACTGTTTTTT; CDR3 protein: CASSLMGTANEKLFF
clone size: .; J gene: TRBJ1-2; D gene: .; V gene: TRBV19; CDR3 DNA: TGTGCCAGTAGTATATCCACTAACTATGGCTACACCTTC; CDR3 protein: CASSISTNYGYTF
clone size: .; J gene: TRBJ1-1; D gene: .; V gene: TRBV2; CDR3 DNA: TGTGCCAGCAGTGAGGGAGGGGCGGACACTGAAGCTTTCTTT; CDR3 protein: CASSEGGADTEAFF
clone size: once; J gene: TRBJ2-1; D gene: .; V gene: TRBV7-2; CDR3 DNA: TGTGCCAGCAGCTTAGGGACAAACTCCTACAATGAGCAGTTCTTC; CDR3 protein: CASSLGTNSYNEQFF
clone size: once; J gene: TRBJ2-7; D gene: .; V gene: TRBV27; CDR3 DNA: TGTGCCAGCAGCGGGGACGTTAACTCCTACGAGCAGTACTTC; CDR3 protein: CASSGDVNSYEQYF
clone size: .; J gene: TRBJ2-7; D gene: TRBD2; V gene: TRBV6-5; CDR3 DNA: TGTGCCAGCAGCCGTACCGGGACTAGGACCTACGAGCAGTACTTC; CDR3 protein: CASSRTGTRTYEQYF
clone size: .; J gene: TRBJ2-3; D gene: TRBD2; V gene: TRBV7-6; CDR3 DNA: TGTGCCAGCAGCTTAGCGGCGGGGGGAACAGATACGCAGTATTTT; CDR3 protein: CASSLAAGGTDTQYF
clone size: .; J gene: TRBJ2-7; D gene: .; V gene: TRBV6-2/TRBV6-3; CDR3 DNA: TGTGCCAGCAGTTACACTGGGGACGGACCCTCCTACGAGCAGTACTTC; CDR3 protein: CASSYTGDGPSYEQYF
clone size: .; J gene: TRBJ1-2; D gene: TRBD1; V gene: TRBV18; CDR3 DNA: TGTGCCAGCTCACCACCTGGACAGGGGGGAATATTAGGCTACACCTTC; CDR3 protein: CASSPPGQGGILGYTF
clone size: .; J gene: TRBJ1-1; D gene: .; V gene: TRBV4-2; CDR3 DNA: TGTGCCAGCAGCCAAGATCAGGGATTCGCTGAAGCTTTCTTT; CDR3 protein: CASSQDQGFAEAFF